This record concerns one T cell receptor (beta chain) sequence. What it binds is unknown. Sequenced by immunoSEQ multiplex PCR; TCRdb stores in-frame clones only, minus some. The table lists around 20,000 clones, around 92% of them singletons. This sample was included in a study of a mutant IDH1 vaccine in newly diagnosed glioma. Study summary: There were eight vaccinations for patients, given in weeks 1, 3, 5, 7, 11, 15, 19 and 23. Study findings and constraints: Top-clonotype changes in peripheral T cells seemed unrelated to pseudoprogression.

As to time point: week 11, during vaccination. A single vaccine dose contained 300 ug of mutant IDH1 20-mer peptide, and topical imiquimod was used with it. Each donor presented with a new WHO grade 3 or 4 astrocytoma that tested IDH1-mutant and showed ATRX loss. The J segment lost 3 bases and the V segment lost 3 bases, leaving 1 base of the junction unmatched. The CDR3 runs 14 residues. Germline CDR1 reads GTSNPN; CDR2 reads SVGIG (reference sequence). The TCR was taken from a woman aged 35 to 49 with glioma. Sample: PBMCs, taken from a glioma patient whose treatment included an IDH1 peptide vaccine. The chain recombines TRBV30 with TRBJ2-2, with TRBD2 identical over 10 bases. The DNA of the CDR3 is TGTGCCTGGAGACTAGCGGGATACACCGGGGAGCTGTTTTTT. This encodes CAWRLAGYTGELFF. Filled out from reference TRBV30 and TRBJ2-2, the complete variable domain reads SQTIHQWPATLVQPVGSPLSLECTVEGTSNPNLYWYRQAAGRGLQLLFYSVGIGQISSEVPQNLSASRPQDRQFILSSKKLLLSDSGFYLCAWRLAGYTGELFFGEGSRLTVL.